These 17 T cell receptor beta chains were sequenced from one sample in a study of human T cells and chemical hapten exposure. Each CDR3 protein is one row after TCRdb ran MiXCR on the RACE reads. The profile covers 180,000 or so distinct CDR3 sequences, with around 23% appearing a single time and 2.5% taken by the ten largest. The sample's time point: patch test 3, about 24 weeks after DPC sensitization. Treatment given: therapeutic diphenylcyclopropenone sensitization with weekly scalp DPC. Sequencing used whole blood, obtained in connection with sensitization to the hapten diphenylcyclopropenone (DPC). The receptors shown here come from a woman in her 40s with alopecia areata. Some clones in this sample may be carry-over from other donors' samples.

The sample holds a few counts of this clonotype. The chain carries TRBV20-1 and TRBJ1-2, with 7 bases aligning to TRBD1. The CDR3 covers 15 residues. V lost 3 bases to trimming and J lost 4 bases; unmatched junction nucleotides: 11. CDR1 and CDR2 (germline): DFQATT, SNEGSKA (reference sequence). CDR3 coding DNA: TGCAGTGCTAGCGGAGGACGACAGGGCTTCTATGGCTACACCTTC. Its translation is CSASGGRQGFYGYTF.

J is TRBJ2-7 and V is TRBV6-1, with D hard to call. V lost 6 bases, J lost 3 bases, and 9 bases lay in between. This CDR3 has 12 amino acids. Germline CDR1 reads MNHNS; CDR2 reads SASEGT. CDR3 DNA: TGTGCCAGCAGCCCATGGGGCTACGAGCAGTACTTC. Protein sequence: CASSPWGYEQYF.

A few counts support this clonotype. The rearrangement joins TRBV7-8 to TRBJ1-4, with 8 positions matching TRBD1. Germline values: CDR1 SGHVS, CDR2 FQNEAQ. V lost 1 base to trimming and J lost 7 bases; unmatched junction nucleotides: 5. This CDR3 has 15 amino acids. CDR3 amino acids: CASSLVTGAFEKLFF. CDR3 nucleotide sequence: TGTGCCAGCAGCTTAGTGACAGGGGCCTTTGAAAAACTGTTTTTT.

J is TRBJ1-4 and V is TRBV7-2; D gene ambiguous. The CDR3 has 13 amino acids. The V gene's germline CDR1 is SGHTA and CDR2 FQGNSA. The germline V and J ends were trimmed by 1 base and 7 bases, with 7 bases remaining between them. The CDR3 loop is CASSLGGAEKLFF. The CDR3 DNA reads TGTGCCAGCAGCTTAGGAGGTGCTGAAAAACTGTTTTTT. Full variable domain (missing parts from reference TRBV7-2 and TRBJ1-4): GAGVSQSPSNKVTEKGKDVELRCDPISGHTALYWYRQSLGQGLEFLIYFQGNSAPDKSGLPSDRFSAERTGGSVSTLTIQRTQQEDSAVYLCASSLGGAEKLFFGSGTQLSVL.

This chain uses TRBV12-3 or TRBV12-4 with TRBJ2-5; 12 bases match TRBD1. The CDR3 runs 14 residues. The ends lost 7 bases at V and 4 bases at J; junction bases unmatched: 4. In DNA form, the CDR3 reads TGTGCCAGCATACTGGGACAGGGGGCAGAGACCCAGTACTTC. Translation gives CASILGQGAETQYF.

This clonotype was detected ten times or more. The chain employs TRBV5-5 and TRBJ1-4; TRBD1 is a possible D gene (6 bases). V was shortened by 2 bases and J by 7 bases, with 12 bases between the two germline ends. The CDR3 is made up of 14 amino acids. Germline V CDR1 and CDR2: SGHKS, YYEKEE (reference sequence). Here the CDR3 reads CASSLQGVSEKLFF. The CDR3 nucleotides read TGTGCCAGCAGCTTACAGGGTGTGAGTGAAAAACTGTTTTTT.

This clonotype was seen a few times. The chain combines TRBV6-1 with TRBJ2-1; 9 bases match TRBD2. V shed 8 bases, J shed 4 bases, and the junction held 3 bases outside the gene matches. The V gene's germline CDR1 is MNHNS and CDR2 SASEGT. This CDR3 comprises 13 residues. In DNA form, the CDR3 reads TGTGCCAGCTCGGGACTAGCATACAATGAGCAGTTCTTC. This sequence encodes CASSGLAYNEQFF.

This clonotype was counted between two and nine times. The J gene is TRBJ2-7, the V gene TRBV12-3 or TRBV12-4, with a tentative D call TRBD2 (6 bases). The ends were cut back, 4 bases at V and 2 bases at J, with 9 bases in the middle. The CDR3 sequence is 13 residues long. The CDR3 here is CASSWDFAYEQYF. CDR3 sequence (DNA): TGTGCCAGCAGTTGGGACTTCGCCTACGAGCAGTACTTC.

This rearrangement joins TRBV30 to TRBJ2-1, with 8 bases lining up with TRBD2. There are 16 residues in the CDR3. Germline V gene sequence: CDR1 GTSNPN, CDR2 SVGIG (reference sequence). V was pared by 3 bases and J by 4 bases, with 11 bases of the junction left unmatched. CDR3 sequence: CAWSGGGALAYNEQFF. The CDR3 DNA reads TGTGCCTGGAGCGGGGGGGGTGCCCTAGCGTACAATGAGCAGTTCTTC.

This clonotype was counted between two and nine times. The rearrangement links TRBV29-1 to TRBJ2-1; 8 bases match TRBD2. V gave up 7 bases and J gave up 6 bases; unmatched junction bases: 14. Germline-derived CDR1 and CDR2 are SQVTM and ANQGSEA. The CDR3 consists of 15 residues. DNA of the CDR3: TGCAGCGCTAGATCCCCGGGACTAGGCCCCAATGAGCAGTTCTTC. This codes for CSARSPGLGPNEQFF.

This chain connects TRBV9 to TRBJ2-2; D not certain. Trimming left V 4 bases short and J 1 base short, with 5 bases between. Germline CDR1 reads SGDLS; CDR2 reads YYNGEE. This CDR3 spans 13 amino acids. CDR3 bases: TGTGCCAGCAGCTCCGAGAACACCGGGGAGCTGTTTTTT. Translation: CASSSENTGELFF.

The chain has TRBV24-1 and TRBJ2-5, with D perhaps matching TRBD1 or TRBD2 (5 bases each). Trimming shortened V by 5 bases and J by 2 bases, and 5 bases separated the two germline ends. Germline V gene lookup returns CDR1 KGHDR and CDR2 SFDVKD. The length of the CDR3 is 12 residues. The CDR3 loop is CATSGGQETQYF. Written as DNA, the CDR3 is TGTGCCACCAGTGGGGGGCAAGAGACCCAGTACTTC.

The rearrangement joins TRBV28 to TRBJ2-5; no reliable D call. V lost 11 bases and J lost 10, with 23 bases in between. Germline assignment: CDR1 MDHEN and CDR2 SYDVKM. The CDR3 sequence is 13 residues long. CDR3 protein: CACEDGPKRNQYF. CDR3 nucleotides: TGTGCCTGCGAGGACGGGCCCAAGAGGAACCAGTACTTC.

The chain carries TRBV6-2 or TRBV6-3 and TRBJ2-7, with 7 bases matching TRBD2. The CDR3 length is 15 residues. V trimming: 6 bases; J trimming: 5 bases; junction bases outside the gene matches: 13. CDR1 is MNHEY, CDR2 SVGEGT, per germline. CDR3 bases: TGTGCCAGCAGCTCCCCCGGACTAGTTACCAACGAGCAGTACTTC. Translation: CASSSPGLVTNEQYF.

In its sample, this clonotype was seen a few times. The chain uses TRBV11-2 and TRBJ1-4; TRBD1 aligns across 7 bases. The CDR3 is made up of 14 amino acids. The V gene's germline CDR1 is SGHAT and CDR2 FQNNGV. Germline trimming cut 7 bases from V and 5 bases from J; bases unmatched to any gene: 7. The CDR3 DNA sequence: TGTGCCAGCAAACACGGGACAGACAATGAAAAACTGTTTTTT. Encoded protein: CASKHGTDNEKLFF.

This clonotype was observed at least ten times. This chain links TRBV7-6 with TRBJ2-7; D possibly corresponds to TRBD2 (7 bases). Germline CDR1 and CDR2: SGHVS and FNYEAQ. Trimming removed 4 bases at V and 2 bases at J, with 18 bases between. This CDR3 is built from 16 residues. CDR3 in amino acids: CASSSLREGGPYEQYF. As DNA, the CDR3 is TGTGCCAGCAGCTCCCTGAGGGAGGGGGGACCCTACGAGCAGTACTTC.

The gene calls are TRBV7-8 and TRBJ1-3; D not certain. The V end was cut by 1 base, the J end by 0 bases, with 10 bases between. Germline CDR1 SGHVS, CDR2 FQNEAQ. This CDR3 spans 16 amino acids. CDR3 bases: TGTGCCAGCAGCTTAGGTGCCGCGGGCTCTGGAAACACCATATATTTT. This translates into CASSLGAAGSGNTIYF.